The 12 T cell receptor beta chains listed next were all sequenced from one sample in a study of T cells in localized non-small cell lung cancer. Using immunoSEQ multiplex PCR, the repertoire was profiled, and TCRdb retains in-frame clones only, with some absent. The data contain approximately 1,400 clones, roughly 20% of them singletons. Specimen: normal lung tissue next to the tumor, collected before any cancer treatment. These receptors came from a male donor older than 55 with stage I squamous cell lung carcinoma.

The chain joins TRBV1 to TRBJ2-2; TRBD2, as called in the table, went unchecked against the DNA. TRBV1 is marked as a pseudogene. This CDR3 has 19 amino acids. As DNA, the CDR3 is TGCGCCAGCAGCCAAGCGGCCGGAGAACTAGCGGTAAACACCGGGGAGCTGTTTTTT. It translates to CASSQAAGELAVNTGELFF.

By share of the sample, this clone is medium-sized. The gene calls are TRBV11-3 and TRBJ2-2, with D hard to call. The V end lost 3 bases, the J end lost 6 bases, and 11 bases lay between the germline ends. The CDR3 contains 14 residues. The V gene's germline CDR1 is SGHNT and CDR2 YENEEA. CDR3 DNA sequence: TGTGCCAGCAGCTTCTCCAGCGCGGCCGGGGAGCTGTTTTTT. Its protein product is CASSFSSAAGELFF.

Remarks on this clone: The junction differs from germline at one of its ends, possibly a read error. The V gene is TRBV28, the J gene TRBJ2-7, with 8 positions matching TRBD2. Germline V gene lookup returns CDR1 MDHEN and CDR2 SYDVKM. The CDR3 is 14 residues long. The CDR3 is CASSLFRGSGRCDF. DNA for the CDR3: TGTGCCAGCAGTTTATTTAGGGGCAGCGGGAGATGCGACTTC.

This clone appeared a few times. Here the CDR3 DNA reads TGCAGCGTTGCCTCCTCGCCGGACACTGAAGCTTTCTTT. It encodes CSVASSPDTEAFF. The chain recombines TRBV29-1 with TRBJ1-1, with D uncertain. Trimming pared 4 bases from V and 3 bases from J, leaving 12 bases between. The CDR3 totals 13 residues. In germline, CDR1 is SQVTM, CDR2 ANQGSEA.

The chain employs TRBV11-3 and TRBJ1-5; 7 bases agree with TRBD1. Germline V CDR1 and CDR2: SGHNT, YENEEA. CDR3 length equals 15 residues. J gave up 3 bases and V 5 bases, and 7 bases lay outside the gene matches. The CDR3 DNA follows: TGTGCCAGCAGCGTACCGGGACAGCACAATCAGCCCCAGCATTTT. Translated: CASSVPGQHNQPQHF.

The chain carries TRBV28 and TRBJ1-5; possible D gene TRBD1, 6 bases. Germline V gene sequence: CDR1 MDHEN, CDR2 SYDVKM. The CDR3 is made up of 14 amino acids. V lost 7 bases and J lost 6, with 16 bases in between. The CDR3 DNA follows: TGTGCCAGCACTGCACAGGGTCCAAGTCAGCCCCAGCATTTT. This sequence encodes CASTAQGPSQPQHF.

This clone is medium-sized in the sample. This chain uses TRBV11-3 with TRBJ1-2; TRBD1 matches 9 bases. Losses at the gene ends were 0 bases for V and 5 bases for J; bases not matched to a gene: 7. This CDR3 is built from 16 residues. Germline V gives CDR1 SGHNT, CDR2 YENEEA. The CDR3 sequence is CASSLEGTGRGYGYTF. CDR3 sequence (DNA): TGTGCCAGCAGCTTAGAAGGGACAGGGAGGGGATATGGCTACACCTTC.

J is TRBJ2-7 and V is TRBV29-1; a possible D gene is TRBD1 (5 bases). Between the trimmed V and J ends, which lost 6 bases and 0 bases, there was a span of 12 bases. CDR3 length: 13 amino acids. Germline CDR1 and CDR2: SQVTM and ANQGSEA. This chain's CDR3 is CSVGWGGSYEQYF. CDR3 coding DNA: TGCAGCGTAGGGTGGGGCGGCTCCTACGAGCAGTACTTC.

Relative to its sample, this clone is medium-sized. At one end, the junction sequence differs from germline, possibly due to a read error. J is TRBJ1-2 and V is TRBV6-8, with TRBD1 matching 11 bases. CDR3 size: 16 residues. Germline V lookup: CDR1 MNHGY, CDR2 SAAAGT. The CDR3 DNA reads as TGTGCCATCAGTGTCGGGACAGGGGGGAGCAACTATGGCTACACCTTC. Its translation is CAISVGTGGSNYGYTF.

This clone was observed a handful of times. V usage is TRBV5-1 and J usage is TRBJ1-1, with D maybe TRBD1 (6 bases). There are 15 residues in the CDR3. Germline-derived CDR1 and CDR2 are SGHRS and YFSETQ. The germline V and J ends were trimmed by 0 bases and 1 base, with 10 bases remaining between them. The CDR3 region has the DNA TGCGCCAGCAGCTTGGGGGGGGCGCGGAACACTGAAGCTTTCTTT. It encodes CASSLGGARNTEAFF.

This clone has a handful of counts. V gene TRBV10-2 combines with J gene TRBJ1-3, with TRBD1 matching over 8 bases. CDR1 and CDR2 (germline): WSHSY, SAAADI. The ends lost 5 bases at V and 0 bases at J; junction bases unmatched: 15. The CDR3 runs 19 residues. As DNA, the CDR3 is TGCGCCAGCAGTTACAAGGGGCAGGGGGCGCCGAGCTCTGGAAACACCATATATTTT. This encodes CASSYKGQGAPSSGNTIYF.

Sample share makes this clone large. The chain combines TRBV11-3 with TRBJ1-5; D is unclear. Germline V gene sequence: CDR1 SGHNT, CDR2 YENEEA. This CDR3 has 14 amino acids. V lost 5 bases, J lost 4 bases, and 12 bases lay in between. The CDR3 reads CASSQIGLNQPQHF. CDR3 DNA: TGTGCCAGCAGCCAAATCGGGCTTAATCAGCCCCAGCATTTT.